This is a list of T cell receptor beta chains from one sample in a study of blood T cell repertoires in COVID-19. The table came from immunoSEQ multiplex PCR; TCRdb's copy has only in-frame clones and leaves some out. The sample comprises 140,000 to 150,000 clones, approximately 86% of which are singletons, and 1.8% rests with the top ten. The sequencing sample was made of peripheral blood. The receptors were gathered from a man in his 70s with acute or convalescent COVID-19. The CDR3 runs from the conserved cysteine through the conserved F or W. D genes are given only for firm matches. Rows give clone size only sometimes, using once, few, many, or a class for an expanded clone.

V	D	size	J	CDR3	DNA
TRBV21-1	-	-	TRBJ2-7	CASRQVYEQYF	TGTGCCAGCAGACAGGTTTACGAGCAGTACTTC
TRBV5-1	-	-	TRBJ1-5	CASSLGAGNQPQHF	TGCGCCAGCAGCTTGGGAGCGGGAAATCAGCCCCAGCATTTT
TRBV3-1/TRBV3-2	-	-	TRBJ2-2	CASSYLATGELFF	TGTGCCAGCAGCTATCTAGCAACCGGGGAGCTGTTTTTT
TRBV5-4	-	-	TRBJ1-2	CASSSGGTTANYGYTF	TGTGCCAGCAGCTCCGGCGGGACTACTGCTAACTATGGCTACACCTTC
TRBV18	-	-	TRBJ2-5	CASSYRGSIQETQYF	TGTGCCAGCTCATACCGGGGATCTATCCAAGAGACCCAGTACTTC
TRBV19	-	-	TRBJ1-3	CASLSRMNSGNTIYF	TGTGCCAGTCTCTCGCGGATGAACTCTGGAAACACCATATATTTT
TRBV1	-	-	TRBJ2-1	CTSSQDFRGGAYDEQFF	TGCACCAGCAGCCAAGATTTTAGAGGGGGGGCCTACGATGAGCAGTTCTTC
TRBV2	-	once	TRBJ1-6	CASSPRKGTPNSPLHF	TGTGCCAGCAGTCCCCGGAAAGGGACACCCAATTCACCCCTCCACTTT
TRBV6-1	-	-	TRBJ2-7	CASSEVGRINSYEQYF	TGTGCCAGCAGTGAAGTGGGGAGGATTAACTCCTACGAGCAGTACTTC
TRBV18	-	-	TRBJ2-3	CASSPPTGGTDTQYF	TGTGCCAGCTCACCCCCTACGGGGGGCACAGATACGCAGTATTTT
TRBV12-3/TRBV12-4	-	-	TRBJ1-3	CASSFGGGDTIYF	TGTGCCAGCAGTTTCGGCGGGGGGGACACCATATATTTT
TRBV19	TRBD1	-	TRBJ1-2	CASSLGQAINYGYTF	TGTGCCAGTAGTCTTGGACAGGCGATTAACTATGGCTACACCTTC
TRBV13	-	-	TRBJ1-2	CASSREIGSGYGYTF	TGTGCCAGCAGCCGAGAAATCGGGTCGGGCTATGGCTACACCTTC
TRBV11-2	TRBD2	-	TRBJ2-1	CASSLGSGGWYNEQFF	TGTGCCAGCAGCTTAGGTAGCGGGGGGTGGTACAATGAGCAGTTCTTC
TRBV10-1	-	-	TRBJ2-1	CASSRGSSYNEQFF	TGCGCCAGCAGCAGGGGAAGCTCCTACAATGAGCAGTTCTTC
TRBV5-1	-	-	TRBJ1-6	CASSLEAGTGGSSPLHF	TGCGCCAGCAGCTTGGAGGCAGGTACTGGCGGGTCCTCACCCCTCCACTTT
TRBV19	TRBD1	-	TRBJ1-3	CASSPGQANSGNTIYF	TGTGCCAGTAGCCCTGGACAGGCGAACTCTGGAAACACCATATATTTT
TRBV7-9	TRBD1	-	TRBJ1-4	CASTRQGVGEKLFF	TGTGCCAGCACGCGACAGGGGGTGGGTGAAAAACTGTTTTTT
TRBV7-6	-	-	TRBJ1-1	CASSINTEAFF	TGTGCCAGCAGCATAAATACTGAAGCTTTCTTT
TRBV7-3	TRBD2	-	TRBJ2-3	CASSPRLAGGGDTQYF	TGTGCCAGCAGCCCCCGACTAGCGGGAGGGGGGGATACGCAGTATTTT
TRBV7-2	-	-	TRBJ1-2	CASSPPGGSGYTF	TGTGCCAGCAGCCCCCCGGGGGGGTCCGGCTACACCTTC
TRBV19	TRBD1	-	TRBJ1-1	CASGTGGNTEAFF	TGTGCCAGTGGGACAGGGGGGAACACTGAAGCTTTCTTT
TRBV19	TRBD1	-	TRBJ2-3	CASRRTGGENTQYF	TGTGCCAGTAGACGGACAGGGGGCGAGAATACGCAGTATTTT
TRBV6-5	-	-	TRBJ1-5	CASSLVVGHDQPQHF	TGTGCCAGCAGTTTGGTAGTTGGTCACGATCAGCCCCAGCATTTT
TRBV27	TRBD1	-	TRBJ2-4	CASSSTGVDIQYF	TGTGCCAGCAGTTCGACAGGGGTGGACATTCAGTACTTC
TRBV19	-	-	TRBJ2-1	CASSPHPSRGGSAEQFF	TGTGCCAGTAGTCCCCACCCCTCCAGGGGAGGGTCCGCTGAGCAGTTCTTC
TRBV7-9	-	-	TRBJ1-2	CASSKGGQGNDGYTF	TGTGCCAGCAGCAAAGGAGGCCAGGGGAATGATGGCTACACCTTC
TRBV7-3	TRBD2	-	TRBJ2-3	CASSLTGGGSGRGIRDTQYF	TGTGCCAGCAGCTTAACGGGAGGGGGAAGCGGGAGAGGGATTCGAGATACGCAGTATTTT
TRBV7-3	TRBD1	-	TRBJ2-5	CASSLGQQETQYF	TGTGCCAGCAGCCTGGGACAGCAAGAGACCCAGTACTTC
TRBV4-1	TRBD1	-	TRBJ1-6	CASSQDLVQGASSYNSPLHF	TGCGCCAGCAGCCAAGATCTTGTTCAGGGGGCGAGCTCCTATAATTCACCCCTCCACTTT
TRBV14	TRBD1	once	TRBJ2-2	CASSRSGTGSGELFF	TGTGCCAGCAGCCGTTCCGGGACAGGGTCCGGGGAGCTGTTTTTT
TRBV10-2	-	-	TRBJ1-2	CASSESAYYGYTF	TGCGCCAGCAGTGAGTCCGCCTATTATGGCTACACCTTC
TRBV25-1	-	-	TRBJ1-4	CASSELLSYEKLFF	TGTGCCAGCAGTGAATTGTTGTCCTATGAAAAACTGTTTTTT
TRBV6-2/TRBV6-3	-	-	TRBJ1-5	CASSEGLGVFSNQPQHF	TGTGCCAGCAGTGAGGGACTGGGGGTCTTCAGCAATCAGCCCCAGCATTTT
TRBV6-1	TRBD1	once	TRBJ2-7	CASSEGDSSYEQYF	TGTGCCAGCAGTGAAGGGGACAGCTCCTACGAGCAGTACTTC
TRBV19	TRBD1	-	TRBJ1-5	CASRNQGAGGNQPQHF	TGTGCCAGTAGAAATCAGGGGGCGGGAGGCAATCAGCCCCAGCATTTT
TRBV4-1	TRBD1	-	TRBJ2-3	CASSRPQGADTQYF	TGCGCCAGCAGCCGCCCCCAGGGGGCAGATACGCAGTATTTT